This TCR beta chain emerged from a study of breast tumors, draining lymph nodes, adjacent tissues. One entry per CDR3 protein, called by TCRdb with MiXCR from the multiplex PCR reads. The sample shows 140,000 to 150,000 distinct CDR3 sequences, about 31% of them seen only once. The lymph nodes were axillary draining lymph nodes from breast cancer patients. This clonotype was counted ten times or more. The antigen remains undetermined. V trimming: 5 bases; J trimming: 3 bases; junction bases outside the gene matches: 9. There are 14 residues in the CDR3. Germline values: CDR1 GTSNPN, CDR2 SVGIG (reference sequence). Study-wide findings and caveats: Most tumor T cells seemingly derive from lymph node, then expand in tumor. Compared with lymph nodes, tumors were less diverse; compared with nontumor tissue, more.

The sequenced material came from axillary lymph node tissue. This rearrangement joins TRBV30 to TRBJ2-7; 8 bases map to TRBD1. This TCR was recovered from a female donor with breast cancer. Some clones in this sample may be carry-over from other donors' samples. The CDR3, as DNA: TGTGCCTGGCAATGGGACAGGCGAAACTACGAGCAGTACGTC. Protein sequence: CAWQWDRRNYEQYV.